The 12 T cell receptor beta chains below all came from one sample that was sequenced in a study of blood T cell repertoires in COVID-19. Profiling relied on immunoSEQ multiplex PCR, and the TCRdb table lists in-frame clones only, not all of them. The sample consists of 200,000 to 250,000 clones, about 80% of them appearing once. Sequencing was done on a sample of peripheral blood. The source of these receptors is a woman aged 50 to 60 with acute or convalescent COVID-19.

The chain links TRBV4-2 to TRBJ1-6; the D gene is possibly TRBD1 (6 bases). Trimming took 7 bases from V and 8 from J, leaving 18 bases between them. CDR3 length: 15 amino acids. Germline assignment: CDR1 LGHNA and CDR2 YNFKEQ. CDR3 nucleotides: TGTGCCAGCACCCCAGGGGAGCAGTTACATTCACCCCTCCACTTT. This sequence encodes CASTPGEQLHSPLHF.

The chain joins TRBV7-2 to TRBJ1-5, with 9 bases fitting TRBD1. The CDR3 has 15 amino acids. Germline lookup yields CDR1 SGHTA and CDR2 FQGNSA. After removal of 5 bases from V and 2 bases from J, the junction contained 4 bases not matched to a gene. The CDR3 reads CASSPTGGGNQPQHF. CDR3 sequence (DNA): TGTGCCAGCAGCCCTACAGGGGGCGGCAATCAGCCCCAGCATTTT.

The gene calls are TRBV28 and TRBJ2-1; 13 bases map to TRBD2. Trimming took 6 bases from V and 6 from J; bases not matched to a gene: 5. The CDR3 covers 15 residues. Germline lookup yields CDR1 MDHEN and CDR2 SYDVKM. The CDR3 reads CASSTTSGGSNEQFF. CDR3 bases: TGTGCCAGCAGCACGACTAGCGGGGGGAGCAATGAGCAGTTCTTC.

The chain has TRBV28 and TRBJ1-6, with 8 bases matching TRBD1. J was trimmed by 7 bases and V by 10 bases; bases with no gene match: 3. The CDR3 extends over 12 amino acids. CDR1 is MDHEN and CDR2 is SYDVKM in the germline V gene. The CDR3 spells CATWTGNSPLHF. For the CDR3, the DNA is TGTGCCACGTGGACAGGGAATTCACCCCTCCACTTT.

The genes are TRBV5-1 and TRBJ1-1, with 7 bases fitting TRBD1. V shed 1 base and J 11 bases; nucleotides not matched to a gene: 2. Germline V gene lookup returns CDR1 SGHRS and CDR2 YFSETQ. CDR3 length: 11 residues. CDR3 bases: TGCGCCAGCAGCTTGCAGGGACAGGCTTTCTTT. This codes for CASSLQGQAFF.

V gene TRBV4-2 combines with J gene TRBJ2-1; 7 bases fit TRBD2. J lost 4 bases, V lost 0 bases, and 6 bases had no gene match. The CDR3 is 16 residues long. Germline CDR1 is LGHNA and CDR2 is YNFKEQ. CDR3 DNA sequence: TGTGCCAGCAGCCAAGAAGGTGCGGGGGTTTACAATGAGCAGTTCTTC. This translates into CASSQEGAGVYNEQFF.

The rearrangement uses TRBV2 and TRBJ1-2, with TRBD1 matching over 12 bases. CDR1 SNHLY and CDR2 FYNNEI come from the germline V gene. The CDR3 runs 14 residues. The V segment lost 6 bases and the J segment 5 bases; nucleotides outside the gene matches: 4. In DNA form, the CDR3 reads TGTGCCAGCAGGGGGACAGGGGGCTTTTATGGCTACACCTTC. It codes for CASRGTGGFYGYTF.

The V and J genes are TRBV12-3 or TRBV12-4 and TRBJ1-4; D call uncertain. Trimming left V 6 bases short and J 7 bases short, with 12 bases between. The CDR3 contains 13 residues. CDR3 nucleotides: TGTGCCAGCAGGGGAGTCTGGGTTGAAAAACTGTTTTTT. It encodes CASRGVWVEKLFF.

The chain couples TRBV7-9 to TRBJ1-6; the match to TRBD1 covers 10 bases. CDR3 size: 15 residues. Germline-derived CDR1 and CDR2 are SEHNR and FQNEAQ (reference sequence). With V trimmed by 5 bases and J by 9 bases, 7 bases remained unmatched. DNA for the CDR3: TGTGCCAGCAGCATAGTGGGACAGGGGACTTCACCCCTCCACTTT. Translating it yields CASSIVGQGTSPLHF. The entire variable domain, with the rest obtained from reference TRBV7-9 and TRBJ1-6, is as follows: DTGVSQNPRHKITKRGQNVTFRCDPISEHNRLYWYRQTLGQGPEFLTYFQNEAQLEKSRLLSDRFSAERPKGSFSTLEIQRTEQGDSAMYLCASSIVGQGTSPLHFGNGTRLTVT.

This clone was observed a single time. The genes are TRBV29-1 and TRBJ2-7, with a possible D match to TRBD1 (5 bases). CDR3 size: 12 residues. In germline, CDR1 is SQVTM, CDR2 ANQGSEA. V was pared by 7 bases and J by 1 base, with 11 bases between. In DNA, the CDR3 is TGCAGCGACAGGATCCTATCCTACGAGCAGTACTTC. This encodes CSDRILSYEQYF.

The rearrangement joins TRBV5-5 to TRBJ2-5; 10 positions agree with TRBD1. Germline V lookup: CDR1 SGHKS, CDR2 YYEKEE (reference sequence). This CDR3 contains 19 residues. V was clipped by 2 bases and J by 5 bases; unmatched bases: 18. Written as DNA, the CDR3 is TGTGCCAGCAGCTTTTCCGTTTGGGACAGGGGTTGGGAGAGGGAGACCCAGTACTTC. It yields the protein CASSFSVWDRGWERETQYF.

This chain links TRBV24-1 with TRBJ2-5; maybe TRBD1 (5 bases). The CDR3 consists of 14 residues. CDR1 is KGHDR and CDR2 is SFDVKD in the germline V gene. V lost 0 bases, J lost 3 bases, and 7 bases lay in between. CDR3 in amino acids: CATSDLGREETQYF. The CDR3 DNA reads TGTGCCACCAGTGATTTGGGCAGGGAAGAGACCCAGTACTTC.